Listed here is a single TCR beta chain. Everyone who took part was roughly 18 to 90 years old, and they came from 24 US areas. Source study methods: Nucleated cell number was recorded as an estimate derived from reference gene primer amplification. The repertoire was sequenced with immunoSEQ multiplex PCR; TCRdb's copy has only in-frame clones and lacks some. V, J and clone size were drawn from that table, and D and trimming were deduced from the DNA. The table includes hundreds of thousands of clones, about 90% detected once. Germline CDR1 is SQVTM and CDR2 is ANQGSEA. The V end was cut by 4 bases, the J end by 5 bases, with 9 bases between. The CDR3 runs 11 residues. This sample is drawn from a study of blood T cell repertoires in COVID-19. Background on the study: Nucleic acid was either cDNA or gDNA, and it came from T cells, B-cell-depleted T cells, or PBMCs.

This rearrangement joins TRBV29-1 to TRBJ2-7, with D possibly being TRBD2 (5 bases). The clonotype originates from a woman between 18 and 29 years old with acute COVID-19. The material sequenced was PBMCs or T cells enriched from blood (not recorded which). The CDR3 bases are TGCAGCGTTGGAGGGCGGGACGAGCAGTACTTC. It encodes CSVGGRDEQYF.